This T cell receptor beta chain is drawn from a study of CD8 T cells in Susac syndrome. Reverse transcription used about 0.5 to 1 ug RNA and random hexamers. TCR beta CDR3 was amplified by immunoSEQ multiplex PCR. This amplification extended across 54 Vbeta and 13 Jbeta segments. Using its own MiXCR run on the immunoSEQ multiplex PCR reads, TCRdb lists one record per CDR3 protein. Here the sample spans 400,000 or so distinct CDR3 sequences, 85% to 90% being singletons. Germline V gives CDR1 DFQATT, CDR2 SNEGSKA (reference sequence). The CDR3 has 14 amino acids. V lost 7 bases to trimming and J lost 2 bases, with 15 bases between them. Comments on this clonotype: The antigen is undetermined.

Study results and limitations: Regarding the TCR sequencing and HLA analysis, the study admitted that a relatively small number of individuals were involved.

The chain has TRBV20-1 and TRBJ2-1, with TRBD1 as a possible D gene (5 bases). Sequenced material: CD8+ T cells from PBMCs. The origin of this receptor is a human donor with multiple sclerosis. For the CDR3, the DNA is TGCAGTGACCCGTCAGGGCCCCCCTACAATGAGCAGTTCTTC. Translation: CSDPSGPPYNEQFF.